One sample yielded the 31 T cell receptor beta chains listed below, sequenced in a study of shared clonotypes between healthy human individuals. Some clones are missing from TCRdb's copy, which holds only in-frame ones; the method was immunoSEQ multiplex PCR. This sample carries about 510,000 clones, about four fifths of them seen once, and the ten largest clones take 13%. Material: PBMCs. The receptors here all came from a woman in her 40s in good health. Some clones in this sample may be carry-over from other donors' samples.

The rearrangement uses TRBV28 and TRBJ1-2, with a tentative D call TRBD1 (5 bases). The CDR3 spans 15 residues. With 6 bases removed from V and 4 bases from J, the gap between germline ends came to 18 bases. The germline gives CDR1 MDHEN, CDR2 SYDVKM. CDR3 coding DNA: TGTGCCAGCAGCCCCCACCCCGACAGAAGCTATGGCTACACCTTC. This gives the protein CASSPHPDRSYGYTF.

This chain connects TRBV7-2 to TRBJ1-2; D not certain. This CDR3 contains 15 residues. V lost 5 bases and J 4 bases, leaving 17 bases between the germline ends. CDR1 and CDR2 from the germline V gene are SGHTA and FQGNSA. CDR3 nucleotide sequence: TGTGCCAGCAGCATCCGGGCCCCCGAGCTCTATGGCTACACCTTC. This sequence encodes CASSIRAPELYGYTF. Combining the CDR3 with reference TRBV7-2 and TRBJ1-2 gives the whole variable domain GAGVSQSPSNKVTEKGKDVELRCDPISGHTALYWYRQSLGQGLEFLIYFQGNSAPDKSGLPSDRFSAERTGGSVSTLTIQRTQQEDSAVYLCASSIRAPELYGYTFGSGTRLTVV.

The CDR3 coding sequence is TGTGCCAGCAGCTTAGCGGGCCACAGGGGGGACGAGCAGTACTTC. This encodes CASSLAGHRGDEQYF. The chain combines TRBV7-2 with TRBJ2-7, with TRBD1 matching 8 bases. V dropped 0 bases and J dropped 5; count of bases not matched to a gene: 6. There are 15 residues in the CDR3. Per germline, CDR1 SGHTA and CDR2 FQGNSA.

V usage is TRBV11-2 and J usage is TRBJ2-2; 13 bases map to TRBD2. V lost 1 base to trimming and J lost 7 bases; unmatched junction nucleotides: 6. From germline, CDR1 is SGHAT and CDR2 FQNNGV. This CDR3 comprises 17 residues. CDR3 protein: CASSLGTSGSGGGELFF. For the CDR3, the DNA is TGTGCCAGCAGCTTAGGGACTAGCGGGAGCGGAGGCGGGGAGCTGTTTTTT.

On this clone: Other DNA sequences in the same sample also yield this CDR3. The chain links TRBV30 to TRBJ2-7; D is undetermined. Germline CDR1 and CDR2: GTSNPN and SVGIG (reference sequence). The CDR3 consists of 11 residues. Trimming removed 0 bases from V and 1 base from J, with 1 base in between. The DNA of the CDR3 is TGTGCCTGGAGTGTGTCCTACGAGCAGTACTTC. Protein: CAWSVSYEQYF.

The genes are TRBV28 and TRBJ1-5, with 8 positions matching TRBD1. The trim removed 6 bases at V and 2 bases at J, leaving 6 bases unmatched. The CDR3 extends over 15 amino acids. Germline lookup yields CDR1 MDHEN and CDR2 SYDVKM. Here the CDR3 DNA reads TGTGCCAGCAGCCAGACGGGACAGGGCAATCAGCCCCAGCATTTT. This encodes CASSQTGQGNQPQHF.

The gene calls are TRBV11-3 and TRBJ1-2; a possible D gene is TRBD1 (5 bases). Trimming took off 4 bases at V and 13 bases at J, with 19 bases between the two ends. The CDR3 is made up of 13 amino acids. Germline assignment: CDR1 SGHNT and CDR2 YENEEA. CDR3: CASSSSGTGSVTF. The CDR3 bases are TGTGCCAGCAGCTCCTCAGGGACCGGGAGTGTCACCTTC.

This rearrangement joins TRBV15 to TRBJ2-3; 14 bases are a match to TRBD2. The germline V gene has CDR1 LNHNV and CDR2 YYDKDF (reference sequence). Germline trimming cut 7 bases from V and 0 bases from J; bases unmatched to any gene: 6. CDR3 length: 17 amino acids. The CDR3: CATTRTSGRTSTDTQYF. Here the CDR3 DNA reads TGTGCCACCACCCGGACTAGCGGGAGGACAAGCACAGATACGCAGTATTTT. The full variable domain, rest sourced from reference TRBV15 and TRBJ2-3, is DAMVIQNPRYQVTQFGKPVTLSCSQTLNHNVMYWYQQKSSQAPKLLFHYYDKDFNNEADTPDNFQSRRPNTSFCFLDIRSPGLGDTAMYLCATTRTSGRTSTDTQYFGPGTRLTVL.

This clone has only a few counts. V and J are TRBV7-9 and TRBJ1-1; 8 bases are shared with TRBD1. CDR1 is SEHNR, CDR2 FQNEAQ, per germline (reference sequence). The CDR3 has 15 amino acids. Germline trimming cut 8 bases from V and 4 bases from J; bases unmatched to any gene: 12. The CDR3 bases are TGTGCCAGCGGGCCGCAGACAGGGGACAGCACTGAAGCTTTCTTT. The encoded protein is CASGPQTGDSTEAFF.

V gene TRBV2 combines with J gene TRBJ2-7, with TRBD1 matching over 7 bases. Per the germline V gene, CDR1 is SNHLY and CDR2 is FYNNEI. V lost 4 bases to trimming and J lost 9 bases; unmatched junction nucleotides: 3. This CDR3 is 11 amino acids long. The CDR3 DNA sequence: TGTGCCAGCAGTGGACAGGGCGCGCAGTACTTC. Protein: CASSGQGAQYF.

The chain couples TRBV2 to TRBJ2-3, with 12 positions matching TRBD1. The CDR3 extends over 15 amino acids. From germline, CDR1 is SNHLY and CDR2 FYNNEI. The V segment lost 6 bases and the J segment 6 bases; nucleotides outside the gene matches: 7. The CDR3 nucleotides are TGTGCCAGCAGGAGGGGGACAGGGGGCTTTGATACGCAGTATTTT. Translated, it gives CASRRGTGGFDTQYF.

The chain combines TRBV10-2 with TRBJ1-6, with 9 bases fitting TRBD1. Germline CDR1 and CDR2: WSHSY and SAAADI. This CDR3 is built from 17 residues. V lost 3 bases to trimming and J lost 1 base; unmatched junction nucleotides: 4. CDR3 residues: CASSDPGQGSYNSPLHF. DNA of the CDR3: TGCGCCAGCAGTGATCCGGGACAGGGATCCTATAATTCACCCCTCCACTTT.

This clone was seen only once. The chain links TRBV19 to TRBJ2-1; 13 nucleotides align to TRBD2. Per germline, CDR1 LNHDA and CDR2 SQIVND (reference sequence). V was clipped by 7 bases and J by 15 bases; unmatched bases: 15. The CDR3 runs 15 residues. CDR3 sequence reads: CASKPGTSGKWAPFF. The CDR3 DNA follows: TGTGCCAGTAAACCCGGGACTAGCGGGAAGTGGGCCCCGTTCTTC. Filled out from reference TRBV19 and TRBJ2-1, the complete variable domain reads DGGITQSPKYLFRKEGQNVTLSCEQNLNHDAMYWYRQDPGQGLRLIYYSQIVNDFQKGDIAEGYSVSREKKESFPLTVTSAQKNPTAFYLCASKPGTSGKWAPFFGPGTRLTVL.

In its sample, this clone was seen a few times. V gene TRBV5-1 combines with J gene TRBJ1-1; D gene ambiguous. CDR3 length equals 15 residues. Germline V CDR1 and CDR2: SGHRS, YFSETQ. Trimming stripped 6 bases from V and 0 bases from J, with 15 bases between. The CDR3 DNA reads as TGCGCCAGCACCTATGTTGGTGGCATGAACACTGAAGCTTTCTTT. Amino acids: CASTYVGGMNTEAFF.

The rearrangement links TRBV11-3 to TRBJ2-2; D ambiguous. Germline V gene sequence: CDR1 SGHNT, CDR2 YENEEA. This CDR3 comprises 14 residues. Trimming shortened V by 1 base and J by 6 bases, and 9 bases separated the two germline ends. The DNA for the CDR3 is TGTGCCAGCAGCTTAGCACCCACCTCCGGGGAGCTGTTTTTT. Its protein product is CASSLAPTSGELFF. Full variable domain (outside the CDR3, taken from reference TRBV11-3 and TRBJ2-2): EAGVVQSPRYKIIEKKQPVAFWCNPISGHNTLYWYLQNLGQGPELLIRYENEEAVDDSQLPKDRFSAERLKGVDSTLKIQPAELGDSAVYLCASSLAPTSGELFFGEGSRLTVL.

This chain links TRBV19 with TRBJ2-1; 8 positions match TRBD1. Germline V gene lookup returns CDR1 LNHDA and CDR2 SQIVND (reference sequence). V trimming: 5 bases; J trimming: 4 bases; junction bases outside the gene matches: 16. This CDR3 has 18 residues. CDR3 amino acids: CASSPRQGPTIRYNEQFF. The DNA of the CDR3 is TGTGCCAGTAGTCCGAGACAGGGGCCCACGATCAGATACAATGAGCAGTTCTTC.

This clone was recorded many times. The rearrangement links TRBV6-1 to TRBJ2-1; 7 nucleotides line up with TRBD2. V trimming: 3 bases; J trimming: 4 bases; junction bases outside the gene matches: 6. This CDR3 spans 15 amino acids. CDR1 MNHNS and CDR2 SASEGT come from the germline V gene. The chain's CDR3 is CASSDQEGGYNEQFF. The CDR3 region has the DNA TGTGCCAGCAGTGACCAGGAGGGAGGGTACAATGAGCAGTTCTTC.

The chain carries TRBV7-6 and TRBJ1-1, with D uncertain. This CDR3 contains 13 residues. The germline CDR1 and CDR2 sequences are SGHVS and FNYEAQ. Trimming pared 3 bases from V and 1 base from J, leaving 6 bases between. This chain's CDR3 is CASSFWGNTEAFF. The CDR3 DNA reads TGTGCCAGCAGCTTTTGGGGGAACACTGAAGCTTTCTTT.

The CDR3 nucleotides are TGTGCCACCAGCAGAGATTTTGGGGAGAATGAAAAACTGTTTTTT. As protein: CATSRDFGENEKLFF. This chain links TRBV15 with TRBJ1-4; D gene ambiguous. CDR3 length equals 15 residues. V was pared by 0 bases and J by 5 bases, with 10 bases between. CDR1 and CDR2 (germline): LNHNV, YYDKDF (reference sequence).

The chain links TRBV10-1 to TRBJ1-1; the D is unclear. Trimming cost V 0 bases and J 1 base, with 9 bases left between them. The CDR3 covers 15 residues. Germline CDR1 WNHNN, CDR2 SYGVQD (reference sequence). The CDR3 DNA follows: TGCGCCAGCAGTGAGTCCGGCAGAAAGAACACTGAAGCTTTCTTT. Its translation is CASSESGRKNTEAFF.

V usage is TRBV28 and J usage is TRBJ2-1, with 12 bases that match TRBD2. The J segment lost 7 bases and the V segment lost 6 bases, leaving 7 bases of the junction unmatched. The germline gives CDR1 MDHEN, CDR2 SYDVKM. The CDR3 runs 15 residues. CDR3 protein: CASSPTSGRRNEQFF. The CDR3 DNA is TGTGCCAGCAGCCCGACTAGCGGGAGAAGGAATGAGCAGTTCTTC.

The table lists this clone with a count of one. This chain joins TRBV6-1 and TRBJ2-5; D possibly uses TRBD1 or TRBD2 (5 bases each). The CDR3 runs 14 residues. The germline V gene has CDR1 MNHNS and CDR2 SASEGT. Trimming removed 6 bases at V and 1 base at J, with 12 bases between. DNA for the CDR3: TGTGCCAGCAGCGAAACCGGGGCCCAAGAGACCCAGTACTTC. Protein sequence: CASSETGAQETQYF.

This rearrangement joins TRBV6-6 to TRBJ2-2; 7 nucleotides agree with TRBD2. The germline CDR1 and CDR2 sequences are MNHNY and SVGAGI (reference sequence). The CDR3 covers 15 residues. V was clipped by 7 bases and J by 0 bases; unmatched bases: 5. CDR3 nucleotides: TGTGCCAGCACTACTAGCGCGTCGAACACCGGGGAGCTGTTTTTT. Its translation: CASTTSASNTGELFF.

The chain employs TRBV2 and TRBJ2-5, with D maybe TRBD1 (6 bases). The CDR3 has 13 residues. The V gene lost 4 bases and the J gene lost 4 bases, with 10 bases spanning the gap. Germline V gives CDR1 SNHLY, CDR2 FYNNEI. The CDR3 nucleotides read TGTGCCAGCAGTGGGGGGCTAGGAGAGACCCAGTACTTC. This codes for CASSGGLGETQYF.

This clone has a handful of counts. CDR3 DNA sequence: TGTGCCAGCAGCTTAGTGTCTAGCGGAGGCTCGGAGTATTTT. Protein: CASSLVSSGGSEYF. This rearrangement joins TRBV7-2 to TRBJ2-3, with TRBD2 identical over 7 bases. CDR1 is SGHTA, CDR2 FQGNSA, per germline. With 1 base clipped from V and 13 bases from J, the junction kept 11 bases outside the gene matches. The CDR3 runs 14 residues.

This clone was found once. The chain links TRBV30 to TRBJ2-7; D gene ambiguous. The CDR3 extends over 12 amino acids. V lost 2 bases, J lost 1 base, and 6 bases lay in between. Germline loops: CDR1 GTSNPN, CDR2 SVGIG (reference sequence). The CDR3: CAWSLYSYEQYF. The CDR3 DNA reads as TGTGCCTGGAGTTTATATTCCTACGAGCAGTACTTC.

This clone was counted only a few times. The chain couples TRBV6-5 to TRBJ2-3; 9 bases line up with TRBD2. Germline V gene data show CDR1 as MNHEY and CDR2 as SVGAGI. V shed 2 bases and J 3 bases; nucleotides not matched to a gene: 6. The CDR3 is made up of 16 amino acids. CDR3 amino acids: CASSYRPSGTTDTQYF. The CDR3 coding sequence is TGTGCCAGCAGTTACCGGCCTAGCGGGACAACAGATACGCAGTATTTT.

V usage is TRBV12-5 and J usage is TRBJ2-7; 8 bases match TRBD1. J was trimmed by 3 bases and V by 7 bases; bases with no gene match: 5. Germline assignment: CDR1 LGHNT and CDR2 FRNRAP. The CDR3 sequence is 13 residues long. The DNA for the CDR3 is TGTGCTAGTGCCCTGGACAGGGACTACGAGCAGTACTTC. It encodes CASALDRDYEQYF.

Here the CDR3 reads CASSPVGGRSTDTQYF. CDR3 coding DNA: TGTGCCAGCAGCCCCGTAGGGGGACGGAGCACAGATACGCAGTATTTT. The V call is TRBV5-5, the J call TRBJ2-3, with D possibly TRBD1 on 6 matching bases. Trimming took 4 bases from V and 0 from J, leaving 15 bases between them. The CDR3 loop spans 16 amino acids. The germline V gene encodes CDR1 SGHKS and CDR2 YYEKEE (reference sequence).

The gene calls are TRBV21-1 and TRBJ2-1; TRBD2 reflects the table's D call only, with no check against the DNA. TRBV21-1 is listed as a pseudogene. This CDR3 has 18 residues. The CDR3: CASSIGVSGTSGNNEQFF. CDR3 nucleotides: TGTGCCAGCAGCATTGGGGTCTCCGGGACTAGCGGAAACAATGAGCAGTTCTTC.

The chain uses TRBV15 and TRBJ1-1; 10 positions match TRBD1. Germline V gene data show CDR1 as LNHNV and CDR2 as YYDKDF (reference sequence). The CDR3 sequence is 15 residues long. J lost 0 bases, V lost 7 bases, and 5 bases had no gene match. The DNA of the CDR3 is TGTGCCACCAACAGGGGACAGGGGTTGAACACTGAAGCTTTCTTT. This sequence encodes CATNRGQGLNTEAFF.